Each of the 21 T cell receptor beta chains below was sequenced from the same sample in a study of PD-1 blockade in classical Hodgkin lymphoma. Sample time point: cycle 4 day 1 (C4D1), after less than seven weeks of nivolumab. Each patient experienced a relapse that followed autologous stem cell transplantation, and brentuximab vedotin exposure varied. The repertoire was sequenced with immunoSEQ multiplex PCR; TCRdb's copy has only in-frame clones and lacks some. The data hold about 46,000 clones, with 65% to 80% observed a single time. Sequencing was performed on peripheral blood mononuclear cells (PBMCs), taken before the fourth cycle of nivolumab. The receptors originated from a human donor with classical Hodgkin lymphoma.

DNA of the CDR3: TGTGCCAGCAGCCATCAGGGGGCGAACACTGAAGCTTTCTTT. Residues: CASSHQGANTEAFF. The rearrangement uses TRBV9 and TRBJ1-1; 8 bases fit TRBD1. The CDR3 extends over 14 amino acids. Germline assignment: CDR1 SGDLS and CDR2 YYNGEE. The ends lost 4 bases at V and 1 base at J; junction bases unmatched: 3. The full variable domain, completed using reference TRBV9 and TRBJ1-1, is DSGVTQTPKHLITATGQRVTLRCSPRSGDLSVYWYQQSLDQGLQFLIQYYNGEERAKGNILERFSAQQFPDLHSELNLSSLELGDSALYFCASSHQGANTEAFFGQGTRLTVV.

This clone was observed many times. CDR3 sequence: CAISVTGGVGNEQFF. In DNA, the CDR3 is TGTGCCATCAGTGTAACAGGGGGCGTTGGCAATGAGCAGTTCTTC. The chain combines TRBV10-3 with TRBJ2-1; 9 bases match TRBD1. The CDR3 is made up of 15 amino acids. Germline CDR1 reads ENHRY; CDR2 reads SYGVKD. V lost 4 bases and J lost 6; bases outside the gene matches: 7.

Comments on this clone: Distinct nucleotide sequences in the sample also encode this CDR3. The chain employs TRBV7-9 and TRBJ1-5, with unresolved D. V lost 1 base and J 4 bases, leaving 5 bases between the germline ends. CDR3 length: 13 amino acids. Germline-derived CDR1 and CDR2 are SEHNR and FQNEAQ (reference sequence). In DNA, the CDR3 is TGTGCCAGCAGCTTAGACGGGAATCAGCCCCAGCATTTT. This codes for CASSLDGNQPQHF.

The V and J genes are TRBV15 and TRBJ2-7; D is undetermined. CDR3 length equals 13 residues. CDR1 LNHNV and CDR2 YYDKDF come from the germline V gene (reference sequence). V shed 0 bases and J shed 3 bases, with 6 bases lying between them. The CDR3 here is CATSREAYYEQYF. CDR3 DNA sequence: TGTGCCACCAGCAGAGAAGCCTACTACGAGCAGTACTTC.

The rearrangement links TRBV7-3 to TRBJ2-3, with no clear D. V was clipped by 5 bases and J by 2 bases, with 17 bases between them. The CDR3 contains 16 residues. CDR1 is SGHTA and CDR2 is FQGTGA in the germline V gene. CDR3 loop: CASSTRQDIATDTQYF. In DNA form, the CDR3 reads TGTGCCAGCAGCACCCGTCAAGACATTGCCACAGATACGCAGTATTTT.

V and J are TRBV10-3 and TRBJ2-1; D is tentatively TRBD1 or TRBD2 (6 bases each). V lost 6 bases and J lost 7, with 31 bases in between. The germline V gene has CDR1 ENHRY and CDR2 SYGVKD. The CDR3 is made up of 19 amino acids. The CDR3 DNA reads as TGTGCCATCAGGCCGGGGGTAGGGGGTCGAATAGAGGTCCGAAATGAGCAGTTCTTC. Its protein product is CAIRPGVGGRIEVRNEQFF.

This clone was seen more than once but under ten times. The chain links TRBV29-1 to TRBJ2-7; D is uncertain. V was cut by 4 bases and J by 3 bases, with 19 bases left in between. Germline CDR1 SQVTM, CDR2 ANQGSEA. This CDR3 has 15 residues. CDR3 DNA: TGCAGCGTTGTAAATATATACCCCGCTAACTACGAGCAGTACTTC. Amino acids: CSVVNIYPANYEQYF.

This rearrangement joins TRBV27 to TRBJ2-7; perhaps TRBD1 as D (6 bases). Germline assignment: CDR1 MNHEY and CDR2 SMNVEV (reference sequence). The V and J ends lost 5 bases and 2 bases respectively, with 10 bases between them. CDR3 length: 13 amino acids. The CDR3 DNA follows: TGTGCCAGCAGTCTAGGACAGACCTACGAGCAGTACTTC. Its protein is CASSLGQTYEQYF.

The V gene is TRBV2, the J gene TRBJ2-1; D possibly corresponds to TRBD2 (6 bases). This CDR3 region has 14 residues. V lost 3 bases and J 5 bases, leaving 11 bases between the germline ends. Germline V lookup: CDR1 SNHLY, CDR2 FYNNEI. This CDR3 is CASSEVEGNNEQFF. The DNA for the CDR3 is TGTGCCAGCAGTGAGGTGGAGGGCAACAATGAGCAGTTCTTC.

J is TRBJ2-1 and V is TRBV29-1; D is unclear. V lost 6 bases and J 0 bases, leaving 15 bases between the germline ends. The germline V gene has CDR1 SQVTM and CDR2 ANQGSEA. The CDR3 spans 15 residues. For the CDR3, the DNA is TGCAGCGTAGCCGAGACTCCAAGCTCCTACAATGAGCAGTTCTTC. Protein sequence: CSVAETPSSYNEQFF.

This clone occurred a few times. The J gene is TRBJ1-2, the V gene TRBV28; no clear D. Trimming took 5 bases from V and 1 from J, leaving 11 bases between them. Germline V gives CDR1 MDHEN, CDR2 SYDVKM. The CDR3 is 14 residues long. In DNA form, the CDR3 reads TGTGCCAGCAGTCTAATCACGAATAACTATGGCTACACCTTC. Residues: CASSLITNNYGYTF.

The J gene is TRBJ2-3, the V gene TRBV14; D remains unclear. Germline CDR1 and CDR2: SGHDN and FVKESK. CDR3 size: 12 residues. Trimming took off 3 bases at V and 4 bases at J, with 5 bases between the two ends. This CDR3 is CASSHLSDTQYF. The CDR3 DNA follows: TGTGCCAGCAGCCACCTTTCAGATACGCAGTATTTT.

The DNA for the CDR3 is TGTGCCAGCAGTTACTCCTTCGGACAGGACTACGAGCAGTACTTC. This encodes CASSYSFGQDYEQYF. V is TRBV6-6 and J is TRBJ2-7; 7 nucleotides line up with TRBD1. CDR1 is MNHNY, CDR2 SVGAGI, per germline (reference sequence). The CDR3 totals 15 residues. The V segment lost 0 bases and the J segment 3 bases; nucleotides outside the gene matches: 5.

The chain combines TRBV28 with TRBJ1-3, with 10 bases matching TRBD1. Germline CDR1 reads MDHEN; CDR2 reads SYDVKM. This CDR3 region has 15 residues. The V gene end was trimmed by 2 bases and the J gene end by 2 bases; junction bases not matched to a gene: 0. The CDR3, as DNA: TGTGCCAGCAGTTTAGGGACAGGGGCTGGAAACACCATATATTTT. This sequence encodes CASSLGTGAGNTIYF.

V usage is TRBV6-5 and J usage is TRBJ2-1; TRBD1 agrees at 8 bases. The CDR3 contains 15 residues. The germline V gene has CDR1 MNHEY and CDR2 SVGAGI. Trimming took 4 bases from V and 5 from J; bases not matched to a gene: 7. The CDR3 coding sequence is TGTGCCAGCAGTTCGGGAACAGGGGGGAACAATGAGCAGTTCTTC. Protein sequence: CASSSGTGGNNEQFF.

The V call is TRBV29-1, the J call TRBJ1-1, with 7 bases lining up with TRBD1. Germline assignment: CDR1 SQVTM and CDR2 ANQGSEA. The V and J ends lost 7 bases and 4 bases, in that order; junction bases with no gene match: 6. The CDR3 loop spans 12 amino acids. CDR3 nucleotides: TGCAGCGCCGGGGGGACAGTCACTGAAGCTTTCTTT. This sequence encodes CSAGGTVTEAFF. The whole variable domain, remainder taken from reference TRBV29-1 and TRBJ1-1, is SAVISQKPSRDICQRGTSLTIQCQVDSQVTMMFWYRQQPGQSLTLIATANQGSEATYESGFVIDKFPISRPNLTFSTLTVSNMSPEDSSIYLCSAGGTVTEAFFGQGTRLTVV.

The chain couples TRBV28 to TRBJ1-2, with D perhaps TRBD1 (5 bases). The CDR3 covers 12 residues. Trimming left V 6 bases short and J 5 bases short, with 10 bases between. In germline, CDR1 is MDHEN, CDR2 SYDVKM. The DNA of the CDR3 is TGTGCCAGCAGCCGGGGGATGTATGGCTACACCTTC. This codes for CASSRGMYGYTF.

The J gene is TRBJ2-5, the V gene TRBV20-1, with TRBD2 as a possible D gene (6 bases). V lost 4 bases, J lost 9 bases, and 6 bases lay in between. Germline assignment: CDR1 DFQATT and CDR2 SNEGSKA (reference sequence). CDR3 size: 9 residues. In DNA, the CDR3 is TGCAGTGCTACGGGGGCCCAGTACTTC. Its translation: CSATGAQYF.

The chain carries TRBV11-2 and TRBJ2-1; 8 bases match TRBD2. The CDR3 contains 15 residues. The germline V gene encodes CDR1 SGHAT and CDR2 FQNNGV. The trim removed 2 bases at V and 2 bases at J, leaving 2 bases unmatched. CDR3 sequence: CASSLIAGTYNEQFF. In DNA form, the CDR3 reads TGTGCCAGCAGCTTAATAGCGGGGACCTACAATGAGCAGTTCTTC.

The rearrangement uses TRBV6-5 and TRBJ2-2; 7 bases fit TRBD2. The CDR3 consists of 15 residues. CDR1 is MNHEY and CDR2 is SVGAGI in the germline V gene. V trimming: 7 bases; J trimming: 5 bases; junction bases outside the gene matches: 10. The CDR3 DNA follows: TGTGCCAGCACCCTACTAGCGACCCGTACCGGGGAGCTGTTTTTT. Its protein product is CASTLLATRTGELFF.

The CDR3, as DNA: TGTGCCAGTAGTACGACAGGGGGCAGGACCGGGGAGCTGTTTTTT. Translated, it gives CASSTTGGRTGELFF. The rearrangement joins TRBV19 to TRBJ2-2; 10 bases map to TRBD1. This CDR3 contains 15 residues. J gave up 5 bases and V 4 bases, and 4 bases lay outside the gene matches. Germline assignment: CDR1 LNHDA and CDR2 SQIVND (reference sequence).